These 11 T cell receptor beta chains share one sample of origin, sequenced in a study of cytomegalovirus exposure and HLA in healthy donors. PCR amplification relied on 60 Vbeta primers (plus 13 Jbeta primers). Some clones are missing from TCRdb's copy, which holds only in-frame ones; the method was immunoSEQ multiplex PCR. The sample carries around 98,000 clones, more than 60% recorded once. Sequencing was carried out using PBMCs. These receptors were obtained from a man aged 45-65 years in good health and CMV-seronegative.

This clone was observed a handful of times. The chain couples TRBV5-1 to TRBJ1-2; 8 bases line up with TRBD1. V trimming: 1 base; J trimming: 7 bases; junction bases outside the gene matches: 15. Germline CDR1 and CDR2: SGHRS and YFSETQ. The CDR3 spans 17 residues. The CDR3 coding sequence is TGCGCCAGCAGCTTGTTCTCAGGGGACAGGTCAACGTCTGGCTACACCTTC. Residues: CASSLFSGDRSTSGYTF.

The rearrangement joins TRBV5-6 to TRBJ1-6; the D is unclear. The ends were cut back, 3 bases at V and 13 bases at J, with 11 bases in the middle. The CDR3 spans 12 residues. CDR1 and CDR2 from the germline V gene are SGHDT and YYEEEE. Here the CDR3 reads CASSYRSRPLHF. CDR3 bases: TGTGCCAGCAGCTACCGGAGTCGGCCCCTCCACTTT.

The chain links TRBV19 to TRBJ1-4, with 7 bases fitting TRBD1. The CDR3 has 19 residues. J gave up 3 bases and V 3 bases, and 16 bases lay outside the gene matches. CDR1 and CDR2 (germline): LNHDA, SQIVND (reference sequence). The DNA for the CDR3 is TGTGCCAGTAGTATTAGGGGCGAGGCAGGGGGTAGTCCTAATGAAAAACTGTTTTTT. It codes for CASSIRGEAGGSPNEKLFF. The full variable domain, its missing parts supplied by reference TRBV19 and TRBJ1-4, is DGGITQSPKYLFRKEGQNVTLSCEQNLNHDAMYWYRQDPGQGLRLIYYSQIVNDFQKGDIAEGYSVSREKKESFPLTVTSAQKNPTAFYLCASSIRGEAGGSPNEKLFFGSGTQLSVL.

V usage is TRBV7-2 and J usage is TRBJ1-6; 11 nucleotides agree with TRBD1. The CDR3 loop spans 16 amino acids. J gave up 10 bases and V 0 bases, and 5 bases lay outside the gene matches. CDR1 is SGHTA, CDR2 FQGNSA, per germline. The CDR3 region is CASSLAIWTGGSPLHF. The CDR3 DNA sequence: TGTGCCAGCAGCTTAGCGATTTGGACAGGGGGCTCACCCCTCCACTTT.

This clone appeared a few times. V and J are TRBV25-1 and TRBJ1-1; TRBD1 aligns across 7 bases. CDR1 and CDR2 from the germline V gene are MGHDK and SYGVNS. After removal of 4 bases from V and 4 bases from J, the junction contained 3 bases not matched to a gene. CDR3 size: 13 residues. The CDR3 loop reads CASSGQGPTEAFF. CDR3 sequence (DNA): TGTGCCAGCAGTGGACAGGGACCCACTGAAGCTTTCTTT.

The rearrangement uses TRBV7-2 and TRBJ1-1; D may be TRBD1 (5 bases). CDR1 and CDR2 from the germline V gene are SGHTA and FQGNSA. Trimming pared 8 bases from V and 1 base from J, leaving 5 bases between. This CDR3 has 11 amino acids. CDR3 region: CASGQNTEAFF. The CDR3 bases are TGTGCCAGCGGACAGAACACTGAAGCTTTCTTT.

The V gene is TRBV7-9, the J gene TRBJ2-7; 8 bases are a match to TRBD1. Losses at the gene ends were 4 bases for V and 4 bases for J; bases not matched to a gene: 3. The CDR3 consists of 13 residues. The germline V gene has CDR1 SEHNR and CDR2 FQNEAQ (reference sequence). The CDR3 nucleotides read TGTGCCAGCAGCTCCAGGGGGCGGTACGAGCAGTACTTC. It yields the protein CASSSRGRYEQYF.

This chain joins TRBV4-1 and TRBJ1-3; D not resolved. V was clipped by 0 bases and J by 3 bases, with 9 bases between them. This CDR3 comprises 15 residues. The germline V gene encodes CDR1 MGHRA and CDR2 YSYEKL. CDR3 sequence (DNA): TGCGCCAGCAGCCAAGATCCCGGGGTTGGAAACACCATATATTTT. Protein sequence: CASSQDPGVGNTIYF.

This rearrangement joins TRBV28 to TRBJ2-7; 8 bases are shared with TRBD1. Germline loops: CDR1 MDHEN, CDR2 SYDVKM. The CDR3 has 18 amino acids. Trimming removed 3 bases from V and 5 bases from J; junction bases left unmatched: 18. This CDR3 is CASSFEPLDRERRNEQYF. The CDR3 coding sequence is TGTGCCAGCAGTTTCGAGCCTCTGGACAGGGAGCGGAGGAACGAGCAGTACTTC.

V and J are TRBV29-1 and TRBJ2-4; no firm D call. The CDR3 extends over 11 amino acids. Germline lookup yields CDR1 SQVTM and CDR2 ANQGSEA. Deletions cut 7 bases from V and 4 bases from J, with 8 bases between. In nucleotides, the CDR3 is TGCAGCGGTAACCAGAAAAACATTCAGTACTTC. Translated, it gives CSGNQKNIQYF.

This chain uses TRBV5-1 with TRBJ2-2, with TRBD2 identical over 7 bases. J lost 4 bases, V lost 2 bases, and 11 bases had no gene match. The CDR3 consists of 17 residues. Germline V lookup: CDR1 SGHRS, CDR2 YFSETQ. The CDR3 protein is CASSFGGGPPGTGELFF. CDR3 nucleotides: TGCGCCAGCAGCTTCGGGGGAGGGCCACCGGGCACCGGGGAGCTGTTTTTT.